The 3 T cell receptor beta chains reported below all come from one sample, sequenced in a study of T cells in Graves' hyperthyroidism and ophthalmopathy. RNA transcripts gave rise to amplified TCR beta CDR3 regions. A first-round RT-PCR of the TCR CDR3 used the HTBI primer set. Each CDR3 protein gets one entry after TCRdb re-called the multiplex PCR reads with MiXCR. The table lists around 700,000 distinct CDR3 sequences, approximately 19% of them singletons, with 16% in the top ten. The sequenced sample was blood. The receptors originated from a woman between 50 and 59 years old with Graves' hyperthyroidism that later progressed to Graves' ophthalmopathy.

A remark on this clonotype: Germline is not matched at one junction end, which may reflect a read error. The chain has TRBV2 and TRBJ1-4, with 8 bases lining up with TRBD1. The CDR3 sequence is 16 residues long. Germline-derived CDR1 and CDR2 are SNHLY and FYNNEI. DNA for the CDR3: TGTGCCAGCTTGAACCCCACGACAGGGGCTAATCAAAAACTGTTTTTT. Its translation: CASLNPTTGANQKLFF. Complete variable domain (other parts from reference TRBV2 and TRBJ1-4): EPEVTQTPSHQVTQMGQEVILRCVPISNHLYFYWYRQILGQKVEFLVSFYNNEISEKSEIFDDQFSVERPDGSNFTLKIRSTKLEDSAMYFCASLNPTTGANQKLFFGSGTQLSVL.

This clonotype occurred many times. J is TRBJ2-1 and V is TRBV11-3, with a possible D match to TRBD2 (5 bases). V lost 6 bases and J lost 2, with 14 bases in between. Germline V gene lookup returns CDR1 SGHNT and CDR2 YENEEA. This CDR3 comprises 15 residues. The CDR3 nucleotides are TGTGCCAGCAGTCGGCGGGCGGTGACCTACAATGAGCAGTTCTTC. Its translation: CASSRRAVTYNEQFF.

This clonotype has just a few counts. V and J are TRBV3-1 and TRBJ1-2, with TRBD1 as a possible D gene (5 bases). The germline V gene has CDR1 LGHDT and CDR2 YNNKEL (reference sequence). This CDR3 contains 15 residues. Trimming cost V 5 bases and J 4 bases, with 17 bases left between them. CDR3 nucleotide sequence: TGTGCCAGCAGCAGCGCCGGGGCTGGTGCCTATGGCTACACCTTC. It translates to CASSSAGAGAYGYTF.